This TCR beta chain comes out of a study of T cell repertoires in cytomegalovirus infection. Germline loops: CDR1 SGDLS, CDR2 YYNGEE. V was trimmed by 0 bases and J by 0 bases, leaving 14 bases between them. CDR3 length: 17 amino acids. Study outcomes and limitations: Ex vivo, HLA-C-restricted CMV-specific TCR beta clonotypes prevailed over the rest of the response.

TCRdb re-derived calls from the reads in MiXCR, one entry per CDR3 protein. Among approximately 990,000 distinct CDR3 sequences listed, roughly 30% were seen once. Comments on this clonotype: Its antigen remains unidentified.

The J gene is TRBJ2-3, the V gene TRBV9; D is possibly TRBD1 or TRBD2 (5 bases each). The TCR comes from a human donor in good health (CMV status not recorded). Some clones in this sample may be carry-over from other donors' samples. The starting material was cultured CD8+ T cells from PBMCs, obtained from culture after CMV antigen stimulation. The CDR3 DNA follows: TGTGCCAGCAGCGTAGGGGGGATGGGGGTTAGCACAGATACGCAGTATTTT. It translates to CASSVGGMGVSTDTQYF.